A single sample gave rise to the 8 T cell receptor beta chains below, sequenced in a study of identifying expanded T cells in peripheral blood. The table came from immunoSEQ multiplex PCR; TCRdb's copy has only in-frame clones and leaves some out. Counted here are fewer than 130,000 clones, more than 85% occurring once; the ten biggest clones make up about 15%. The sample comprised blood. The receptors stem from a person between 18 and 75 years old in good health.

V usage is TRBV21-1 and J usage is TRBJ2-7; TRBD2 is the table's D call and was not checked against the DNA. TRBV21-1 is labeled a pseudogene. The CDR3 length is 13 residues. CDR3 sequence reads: CASTSGLSYEQYF. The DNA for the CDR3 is TGTGCCAGCACTTCCGGACTGAGCTACGAGCAGTACTTC.

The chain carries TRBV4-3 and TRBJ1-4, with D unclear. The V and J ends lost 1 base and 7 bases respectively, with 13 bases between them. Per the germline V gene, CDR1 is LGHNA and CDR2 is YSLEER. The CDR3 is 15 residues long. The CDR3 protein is CASSQALGWGEKLFF. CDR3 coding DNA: TGCGCCAGCAGCCAAGCTTTAGGGTGGGGTGAAAAACTGTTTTTT.

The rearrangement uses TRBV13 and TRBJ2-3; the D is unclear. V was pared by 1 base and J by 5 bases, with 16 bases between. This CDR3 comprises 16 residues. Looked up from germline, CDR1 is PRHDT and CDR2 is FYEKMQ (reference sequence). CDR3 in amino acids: CASSLDPQAPGDTQYF. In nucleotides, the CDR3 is TGTGCCAGCAGCTTAGACCCCCAAGCCCCCGGAGATACGCAGTATTTT.

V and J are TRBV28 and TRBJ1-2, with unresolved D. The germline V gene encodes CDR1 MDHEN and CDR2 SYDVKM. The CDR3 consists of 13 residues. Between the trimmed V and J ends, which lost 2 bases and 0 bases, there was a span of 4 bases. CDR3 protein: CASSLQANYGYTF. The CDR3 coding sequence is TGTGCCAGCAGTTTACAAGCTAACTATGGCTACACCTTC.

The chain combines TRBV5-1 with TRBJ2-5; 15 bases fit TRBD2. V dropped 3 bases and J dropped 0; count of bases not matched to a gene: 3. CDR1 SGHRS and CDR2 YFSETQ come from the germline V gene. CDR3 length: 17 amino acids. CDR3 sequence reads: CASSSGLAGGYQETQYF. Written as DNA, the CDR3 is TGCGCCAGCAGCTCGGGACTAGCGGGGGGATACCAAGAGACCCAGTACTTC.

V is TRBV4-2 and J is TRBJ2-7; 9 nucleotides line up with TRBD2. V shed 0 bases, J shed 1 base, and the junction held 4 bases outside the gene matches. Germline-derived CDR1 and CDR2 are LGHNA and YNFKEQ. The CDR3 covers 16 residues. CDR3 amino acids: CASSQDGAGGSYEQYF. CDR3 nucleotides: TGTGCCAGCAGCCAAGATGGAGCGGGGGGATCCTACGAGCAGTACTTC.

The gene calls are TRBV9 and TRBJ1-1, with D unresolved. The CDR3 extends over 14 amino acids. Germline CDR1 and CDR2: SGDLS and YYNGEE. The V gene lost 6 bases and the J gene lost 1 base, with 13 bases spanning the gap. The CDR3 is CASNPTGTNTEAFF. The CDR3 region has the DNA TGTGCCAGCAACCCGACGGGAACGAACACTGAAGCTTTCTTT.

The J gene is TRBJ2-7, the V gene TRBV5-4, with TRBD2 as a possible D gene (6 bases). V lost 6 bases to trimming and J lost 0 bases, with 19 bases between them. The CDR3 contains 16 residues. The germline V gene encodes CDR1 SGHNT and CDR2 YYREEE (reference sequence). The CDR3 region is CASTPTGTGSSYEQYF. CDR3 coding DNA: TGTGCCAGCACCCCAACCGGGACTGGGAGCTCCTACGAGCAGTACTTC.